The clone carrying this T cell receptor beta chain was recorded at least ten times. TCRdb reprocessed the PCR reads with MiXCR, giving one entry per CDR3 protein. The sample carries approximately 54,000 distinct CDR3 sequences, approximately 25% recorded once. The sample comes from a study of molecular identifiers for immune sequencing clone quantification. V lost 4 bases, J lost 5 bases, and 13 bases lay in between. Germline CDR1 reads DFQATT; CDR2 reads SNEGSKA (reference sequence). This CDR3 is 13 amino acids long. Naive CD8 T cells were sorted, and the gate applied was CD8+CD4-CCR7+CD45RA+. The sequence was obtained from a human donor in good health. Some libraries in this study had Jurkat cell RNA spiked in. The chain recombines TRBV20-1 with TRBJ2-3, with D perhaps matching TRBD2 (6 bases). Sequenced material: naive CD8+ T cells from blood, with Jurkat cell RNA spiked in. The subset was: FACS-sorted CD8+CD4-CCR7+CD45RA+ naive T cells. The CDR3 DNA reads TGCAGTGCTAATTGGGGGAGGATAGATACGCAGTATTTT. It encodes CSANWGRIDTQYF.